This is a list of T cell receptor beta chains from one sample in a study of siplizumab effects on memory and regulatory T cells. Clones were sequenced by immunoSEQ multiplex PCR, and TCRdb holds only the in-frame ones, with some missing. This table holds fewer than 120,000 clones, roughly 92% found once. Material: CD4+ T cells sorted from blood. These receptor sequences come from a human donor in good health. Each CDR3 is given with its conserved first and last residue. D genes are given only for firm matches. Rows give clone size only sometimes, using once, few, many, or a class for an expanded clone.

d_call	j_call	v_call	clone_size	cdr3_length	cdr3_nt	cdr3_aa
TRBD1	TRBJ2-7	TRBV5-5	.	16	TGTGCCAGCAGACCATTCCCCGGGACAGGGAACTACGAGCAGTACTTC	CASRPFPGTGNYEQYF
.	TRBJ2-4	TRBV27	.	15	TGTGCCAGCGCCTCATGGGAGGTAGCCAAAAACATTCAGTACTTC	CASASWEVAKNIQYF
.	TRBJ2-3	TRBV7-9	.	16	TGTGCCAGCAGCTTAGGCCCAGGGAGGCGGGGAGATACGCAGTATTTT	CASSLGPGRRGDTQYF
.	TRBJ1-3	TRBV6-5	.	12	TGTGCCAGCGGGCAGATAGGAAACACCATATATTTT	CASGQIGNTIYF
.	TRBJ2-1	TRBV6-4	.	18	TGTGCCAGCAGTGACTCCGACTCTAGGGGACTGGGAAACAATGAGCAGTTCTTC	CASSDSDSRGLGNNEQFF
.	TRBJ1-2	TRBV2	.	11	TGTGCCAGCACCGAGGCCTATGGCTACACCTTC	CASTEAYGYTF
.	TRBJ2-3	TRBV29-1	.	12	TGCAGCGCTGATATCGGCACAGATACGCAGTATTTT	CSADIGTDTQYF
.	TRBJ2-3	TRBV10-3	.	13	TGTGCCATCACCGGGACCAAGGTGGATACGCAGTATTTT	CAITGTKVDTQYF
TRBD1	TRBJ1-5	TRBV27	.	16	TGTGCCAGCAGCGGGCAGGGACAGGGAAGCGGTCAGCCCCAGCATTTT	CASSGQGQGSGQPQHF
.	TRBJ2-3	TRBV19	.	17	TGTGCCAGTAGCGCCCTTCTCAGGATGATTAGCACAGATACGCAGTATTTT	CASSALLRMISTDTQYF
TRBD1	TRBJ2-3	TRBV29-1	.	15	TGCAGCGTTGATCCCAGACAGGGAAGCACAGATACGCAGTATTTT	CSVDPRQGSTDTQYF
TRBD2	TRBJ2-3	TRBV6-5	.	15	TGTGCCAGCAGTTTCGGACTAGCGGTGATGGCTACGCAGTATTTT	CASSFGLAVMATQYF
.	TRBJ2-3	TRBV5-1	.	15	TGCGCCAGCAGCGCTAGACAGGAAAGCACAGATACGCAGTATTTT	CASSARQESTDTQYF
.	TRBJ2-3	TRBV6-1	.	14	TGTGCCAGCATCTTCACGTCCGGCACAGATACGCAGTATTTT	CASIFTSGTDTQYF
.	TRBJ2-5	TRBV5-6	.	12	TGTGCCAGCAGCTCCGGGAAGGAGACCCAGTACTTC	CASSSGKETQYF
.	TRBJ2-7	TRBV19	few	15	TGTGCCAGTTCGTTTAGTCAGGTAACCTCCTACGAGCAGTACTTC	CASSFSQVTSYEQYF
.	TRBJ1-1	TRBV19	.	15	TGTGCCAGTAGGGAACTATATAGCCTGAACACTGAAGCTTTCTTT	CASRELYSLNTEAFF
TRBD1	TRBJ1-2	TRBV9	.	15	TGTGCCAGCAGCGTAGCTACAGGGGGCGCGTATGGCTACACCTTC	CASSVATGGAYGYTF
TRBD1	TRBJ2-7	TRBV29-1	.	14	TGCAGCGTTGCAACCGGGACAGGAGCCTACGAGCAGTACTTC	CSVATGTGAYEQYF
TRBD1	TRBJ2-2	TRBV27	.	17	TGTGCCAGCAGTGGGAAAGTGGGACAGGGGCACACCGGGGAGCTGTTTTTT	CASSGKVGQGHTGELFF
.	TRBJ2-4	TRBV4-2	once	17	TGTGCCAGCAGCCCCGGGTTGGAGCTGTCCATCTATATCATTCAGTACTTC	CASSPGLELSIYIIQYF
.	TRBJ2-5	TRBV6-5	.	15	TGTGCCAGCAGTTTTATGGTTGACAGGAAAGAGACCCAGTACTTC	CASSFMVDRKETQYF
.	TRBJ2-3	TRBV19	.	12	TGTGCCAGTGGGGCGTACACAGATACGCAGTATTTT	CASGAYTDTQYF
.	TRBJ2-2	TRBV10-3	.	16	TGTGCCATCAGCCCTTCGGGCAGAATGAACACCGGGGAGCTGTTTTTT	CAISPSGRMNTGELFF
.	TRBJ2-3	TRBV5-6	.	11	TGTGCCAGCAGCTTGGGGAATACGCAGTATTTT	CASSLGNTQYF
.	TRBJ2-1	TRBV18	.	13	TGTGCCAGCTCACCATCTCGTGACAATGAGCAGTTCTTC	CASSPSRDNEQFF
TRBD2	TRBJ2-7	TRBV5-1	.	12	TGCGCCAGCACGGCTAGCGGCTACGAGCAGTACTTC	CASTASGYEQYF
.	TRBJ2-2	TRBV10-3	.	14	TGTGCCATCAGTGGGAGGGAACATGACGGGGAGCTGTTTTTT	CAISGREHDGELFF
TRBD1	TRBJ1-2	TRBV7-3	.	13	TGTGCCAGCAGCCCGACAGGGAGGTATGGCTACACCTTC	CASSPTGRYGYTF
.	TRBJ1-2	TRBV10-3	.	12	TGTGCCATCAGTGAGTCCCCGACAGTCTACACCTTC	CAISESPTVYTF
TRBD2	TRBJ2-2	TRBV29-1	.	16	TGCAGCGTTGTACTAGCGGGAATGGGTAGGACCGGGGAGCTGTTTTTT	CSVVLAGMGRTGELFF
.	TRBJ2-3	TRBV10-1	once	14	TGCGCCAGCAGTGAAATATACTTCACAGATACGCAGTATTTT	CASSEIYFTDTQYF
.	TRBJ2-7	TRBV6-5	.	15	TGTGCCAGCAGGGCGGGGACGAAGAGCTCCTACGAGCAGTACTTC	CASRAGTKSSYEQYF
TRBD2	TRBJ2-1	TRBV7-3	.	15	TGTGCCAGCAGCCTCGAAAGCGGGAGATACAATGAGCAGTTCTTC	CASSLESGRYNEQFF
TRBD1	TRBJ2-3	TRBV19	.	15	TGTGCCAGTAGTACTGGGACAGGAGGGTCAGATACGCAGTATTTT	CASSTGTGGSDTQYF
.	TRBJ2-1	TRBV18	.	15	TGTGCCAGCTCACCGCAGGGGAGCTCCTACAATGAGCAGTTCTTC	CASSPQGSSYNEQFF
.	TRBJ2-1	TRBV6-5	.	14	TGTGCCAGCAGTAGCGCTTACACCCTTCGTCGGCGGTTCTTC	CASSSAYTLRRRFF
TRBD1	TRBJ1-5	TRBV19	.	15	TGTGCCAGTAGCAGGGGACAGGGGGCAAATCAGCCCCAGCATTTT	CASSRGQGANQPQHF
.	TRBJ1-1	TRBV5-6	once	14	TGTGCCAGCAGCTTCACAAGTAGAGGGACTGAAGCTTTCTTT	CASSFTSRGTEAFF
.	TRBJ2-5	TRBV29-1	.	17	TGCAGCGCCGACTGCTTTAGGGACTCCGAAATGCTCGAGACCCAGTACTTC	CSADCFRDSEMLETQYF
.	TRBJ2-6	TRBV5-1	.	15	TGCGCCAGCAGCTCCGGCTTTCCTGGGGCCAACGTCCTGACTTTC	CASSSGFPGANVLTF
TRBD1	TRBJ1-2	TRBV7-9	.	15	TGTGCCAGCAGCGCCAGCGACAGGGATGACTATGGCTACACCTTC	CASSASDRDDYGYTF
.	TRBJ2-2	TRBV23-1	.	17	TGCGCCAGCAGTGGTCGCAGGGCGCTCTTGAACACCGGGGAGCTGTTTTTT	CASSGRRALLNTGELFF
.	TRBJ2-7	TRBV6-5	once	12	TGTGCCAGCAGAGGCGGGACCTACGAGCAGTACTTC	CASRGGTYEQYF
.	TRBJ2-3	TRBV7-3	.	14	TGTGCCAGCAGCGGCTCGGGCGGAACAGATACGCAGTATTTT	CASSGSGGTDTQYF